These T cell receptor beta chains were read from a single sample in a study of blood T cell repertoires in COVID-19. Assay used: immunoSEQ multiplex PCR; TCRdb lists only in-frame clones, some missing. This sample has hundreds of thousands of clones; about 85% occur once, and the top ten carry 6.5% to 9.5%. The sequenced material came from PBMCs or T cells enriched from blood (not recorded which). Every receptor here comes from a woman aged 55-70 years who had recovered from COVID-19. CDR3s include the opening cysteine and the closing phenylalanine or tryptophan. A D gene is named only where the DNA matches it firmly. Not every row has a clone size; where given, it reads once, few, many or a size class.

D gene | clone size | J gene | V gene | CDR3 protein | CDR3 DNA
. | . | TRBJ2-7 | TRBV11-2 | CASSLHLGLPGVLNEQYF | TGTGCCAGCAGCTTACACCTGGGGCTGCCTGGAGTTCTCAACGAGCAGTACTTC
. | . | TRBJ2-5 | TRBV6-1 | CASSEEAGLGETQYF | TGTGCCAGCAGTGAAGAGGCAGGGCTTGGGGAGACCCAGTACTTC
TRBD1 | . | TRBJ1-2 | TRBV14 | CASSHLARGQGMGYTF | TGTGCCAGCAGCCACCTAGCACGAGGACAGGGGATGGGCTACACCTTC
. | . | TRBJ1-2 | TRBV6-5 | CASSYSGPGDYGYTF | TGTGCCAGCAGTTACTCGGGTCCCGGGGACTATGGCTACACCTTC
. | . | TRBJ1-5 | TRBV18 | CASSPRTDSNQPQHF | TGTGCCAGCTCACCTCGCACAGATAGCAATCAGCCCCAGCATTTT
TRBD1 | . | TRBJ1-6 | TRBV5-1 | CASSWTGSYNSPLHF | TGCGCCAGCAGCTGGACAGGGTCCTATAATTCACCCCTCCACTTT
. | few | TRBJ2-7 | TRBV12-5 | CASGRLYEQYF | TGTGCTAGTGGTAGACTCTACGAGCAGTACTTC
TRBD2 | . | TRBJ2-3 | TRBV13 | CASSLGSSGGPSTDTQYF | TGTGCCAGCAGCTTAGGGAGTAGCGGGGGCCCTAGCACAGATACGCAGTATTTT
. | . | TRBJ1-5 | TRBV10-3 | CAISVFPQGGDNQPQHF | TGTGCCATCAGTGTCTTTCCCCAGGGAGGAGACAATCAGCCCCAGCATTTT
. | . | TRBJ1-5 | TRBV30 | CAWSLSPNQPQHF | TGTGCCTGGAGTCTGAGCCCCAATCAGCCCCAGCATTTT
TRBD1 | . | TRBJ1-3 | TRBV12-3/TRBV12-4 | CASHLRGQGLYF | TGTGCCAGCCACCTCCGAGGACAGGGTCTGTATTTT
. | . | TRBJ1-4 | TRBV3-1/TRBV3-2 | CASSQRRTNEKLFF | TGTGCCAGCAGCCAGCGGAGGACTAATGAAAAACTGTTTTTT
. | . | TRBJ1-2 | TRBV12-3/TRBV12-4 | CASSGEDLYGYTF | TGTGCCAGCAGTGGAGAAGATCTTTATGGCTACACCTTC
. | once | TRBJ1-2 | TRBV29-1 | CSVESRVANYGYTF | TGCAGCGTTGAGTCGAGGGTAGCTAACTATGGCTACACCTTC
TRBD1 | . | TRBJ2-1 | TRBV28 | CASRRKLDRGRIEQFF | TGTGCCAGCAGGAGGAAGCTGGACAGGGGGCGTATTGAGCAGTTCTTC
. | . | TRBJ2-3 | TRBV19 | CASSYQGRATDTQYF | TGTGCCAGTAGTTACCAGGGGAGGGCCACAGATACGCAGTATTTT
. | . | TRBJ1-5 | TRBV28 | CASSPGTNSNQPQHF | TGTGCCAGCAGTCCCGGGACAAATAGCAATCAGCCCCAGCATTTT
. | . | TRBJ1-5 | TRBV29-1 | CSVKGGGDQPQHF | TGCAGCGTTAAAGGGGGAGGGGATCAGCCCCAGCATTTT
TRBD1 | . | TRBJ1-4 | TRBV27 | CASSLRGPWEKLFF | TGTGCCAGCAGTTTAAGGGGGCCTTGGGAAAAACTGTTTTTT
. | . | TRBJ2-5 | TRBV23-1 | CATPPVQETQYF | TGCGCCACCCCCCCGGTCCAAGAGACCCAGTACTTC
. | . | TRBJ1-1 | TRBV2 | CASTNWGGRVPTEAFF | TGTGCCAGCACCAATTGGGGGGGAAGGGTTCCCACTGAAGCTTTCTTT
. | . | TRBJ1-1 | TRBV28 | CASGAQQGLGTEAFF | TGTGCCAGCGGGGCACAACAGGGTTTGGGTACTGAAGCTTTCTTT
. | . | TRBJ1-2 | TRBV27 | CASSSTQGYGYTF | TGTGCCAGCAGCAGTACGCAGGGCTATGGCTACACCTTC
TRBD2 | . | TRBJ2-5 | TRBV9 | CASSVLSSGGQETQYF | TGTGCCAGCAGCGTGTTGTCTAGCGGGGGGCAAGAGACCCAGTACTTC
TRBD1 | . | TRBJ1-4 | TRBV30 | CAWSRGQGATNEKLFF | TGTGCCTGGAGTCGCGGACAGGGGGCAACTAATGAAAAACTGTTTTTT
TRBD2 | . | TRBJ2-5 | TRBV7-2 | CASSPPAGGPGTQYF | TGTGCCAGCAGCCCCCCAGCGGGGGGGCCGGGGACCCAGTACTTC
. | . | TRBJ1-3 | TRBV3-1/TRBV3-2 | CASSGTGNTIYF | TGTGCCAGCAGCGGGACTGGGAACACCATATATTTT
. | . | TRBJ1-5 | TRBV6-5 | CASSNREIGNQPQHF | TGTGCCAGCAGCAACAGGGAGATAGGCAATCAGCCCCAGCATTTT
. | . | TRBJ1-1 | TRBV2 | CASILSTENTEAFF | TGTGCCAGCATACTCAGTACAGAGAACACTGAAGCTTTCTTT
TRBD1 | . | TRBJ1-4 | TRBV7-2 | CASSPTGGGEKLFF | TGTGCCAGCAGTCCGACAGGGGGTGGTGAAAAACTGTTTTTT
. | once | TRBJ2-7 | TRBV4-2 | CASSQVSSYEQYF | TGTGCCAGCAGCCAAGTGAGTTCGTACGAGCAGTACTTC
TRBD2 | . | TRBJ2-2 | TRBV5-4 | CASSLGLAVTGELFF | TGTGCCAGCAGCTTGGGACTAGCCGTCACCGGGGAGCTGTTTTTT
. | once | TRBJ1-6 | TRBV5-6 | CASSLGWQGPYNSPLHF | TGTGCCAGCAGCTTGGGGTGGCAGGGCCCCTATAATTCACCCCTCCACTTT
TRBD2 | . | TRBJ2-7 | TRBV4-1 | CASSRYYSGGASNEQYF | TGCGCCAGCAGCCGATACTACTCCGGGGGGGCGTCTAACGAGCAGTACTTC
TRBD1 | . | TRBJ1-2 | TRBV19 | CASSRQGQANYGYTF | TGTGCCAGTAGCCGACAGGGCCAAGCTAACTATGGCTACACCTTC
. | . | TRBJ1-1 | TRBV12-3/TRBV12-4 | CASSLRDIVKAFF | TGTGCCAGCAGTCTAAGGGACATTGTCAAAGCTTTCTTT
. | . | TRBJ1-2 | TRBV29-1 | CSVDWDYYGYTF | TGCAGCGTTGACTGGGACTACTATGGCTACACCTTC
. | . | TRBJ1-4 | TRBV19 | CASSLWGGELNEKLFF | TGTGCCAGTAGTCTTTGGGGCGGAGAACTTAATGAAAAACTGTTTTTT
TRBD1 | . | TRBJ2-1 | TRBV5-4 | CASSTADRGIRNEQFF | TGTGCCAGCAGCACGGCTGACAGGGGAATTCGCAATGAGCAGTTCTTC
. | . | TRBJ2-7 | TRBV3-1/TRBV3-2 | CASRGYGQSYEQYF | TGTGCCAGCAGGGGATACGGACAGTCCTACGAGCAGTACTTC